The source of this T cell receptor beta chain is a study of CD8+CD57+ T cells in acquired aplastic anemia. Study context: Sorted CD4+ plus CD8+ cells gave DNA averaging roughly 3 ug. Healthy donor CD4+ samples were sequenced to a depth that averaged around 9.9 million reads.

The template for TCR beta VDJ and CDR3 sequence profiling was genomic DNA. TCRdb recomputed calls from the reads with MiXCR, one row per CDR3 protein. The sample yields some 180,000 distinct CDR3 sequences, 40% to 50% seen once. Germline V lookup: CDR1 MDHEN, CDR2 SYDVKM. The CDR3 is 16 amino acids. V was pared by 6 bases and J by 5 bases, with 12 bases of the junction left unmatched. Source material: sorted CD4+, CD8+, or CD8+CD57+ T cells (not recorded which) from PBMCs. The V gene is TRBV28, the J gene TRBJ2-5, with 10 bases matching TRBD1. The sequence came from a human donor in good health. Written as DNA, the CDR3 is TGTGCCAGCAGGGGGGCCGGGACAGGGGCGGGGGAGACCCAGTACTTC. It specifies CASRGAGTGAGETQYF.